The entry that follows covers one TCR beta chain sequence. The antigen is unknown. Each donor (without exception) was a healthy Caucasian. This CDR3 comprises 19 residues. V shed 3 bases, J shed 5 bases, and the junction held 19 bases outside the gene matches. CDR1 DFQATT and CDR2 SNEGSKA come from the germline V gene (reference sequence). This entry comes from a study of identical twins. General study points: Alpha sequences out of frame and shared by twins had excess low generation probability.

TCRdb re-called the 5' RACE reads through MiXCR, storing one row per CDR3 protein. The data show 310,000 or so distinct CDR3 sequences, with over 8.5% seen just once and around 7.1% held by the top ten. These data are also associated with another study on yellow fever vaccine responses in identical twins.

The chain joins TRBV20-1 to TRBJ2-1, with 10 nucleotides matching TRBD2. This clonotype originated in a woman aged 18-29 years in good health. What was sequenced was CD8+ T cells sorted from blood. Here the CDR3 DNA reads TGCAGTGCTAGTGATGCCGGGACTAGCGTTAATTTAGTCCACAATGAGCAGTTCTTC. Encoded protein: CSASDAGTSVNLVHNEQFF.